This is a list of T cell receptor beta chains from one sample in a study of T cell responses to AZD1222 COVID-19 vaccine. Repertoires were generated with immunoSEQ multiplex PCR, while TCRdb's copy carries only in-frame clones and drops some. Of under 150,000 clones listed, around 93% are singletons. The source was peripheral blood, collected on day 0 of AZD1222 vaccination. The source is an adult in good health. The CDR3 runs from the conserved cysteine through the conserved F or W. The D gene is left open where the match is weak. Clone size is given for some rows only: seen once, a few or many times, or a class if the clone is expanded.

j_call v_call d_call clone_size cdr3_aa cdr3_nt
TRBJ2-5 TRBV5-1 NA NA CASKVIAAQETQYF TGCGCCAGCAAAGTTATAGCGGCCCAAGAGACCCAGTACTTC
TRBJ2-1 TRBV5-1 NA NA CASSRLDLNEQFF TGCGCCAGCAGCCGACTAGATTTAAATGAGCAGTTCTTC
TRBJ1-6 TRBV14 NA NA CASSQLSSYNSPLHF TGTGCCAGCAGCCAATTGAGCTCCTATAATTCACCCCTCCACTTT
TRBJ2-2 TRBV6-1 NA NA CASSEALVLLAGTNTGELFF TGTGCCAGCAGTGAAGCGCTGGTTTTACTTGCGGGGACGAACACCGGGGAGCTGTTTTTT
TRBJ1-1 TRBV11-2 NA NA CASSLIWDTEAFF TGTGCCAGCAGCTTAATATGGGACACTGAAGCTTTCTTT
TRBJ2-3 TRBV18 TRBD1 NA CASSLAGQGGDTQYF TGTGCCAGCTCCCTCGCGGGACAGGGTGGAGATACGCAGTATTTT
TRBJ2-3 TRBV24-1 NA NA CATSPARSTDTQYF TGTGCCACCTCCCCTGCCCGGAGCACAGATACGCAGTATTTT
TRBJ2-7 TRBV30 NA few CAWKSVVLGVSSRDTYEQYF TGTGCCTGGAAATCGGTTGTATTGGGAGTCTCAAGTAGGGACACCTACGAGCAGTACTTC
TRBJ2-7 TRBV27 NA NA CASSPFRGAVYEQYF TGTGCCAGCAGTCCGTTTCGGGGGGCGGTCTACGAGCAGTACTTC
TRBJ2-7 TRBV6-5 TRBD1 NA CASQITGGASNEQYF TGTGCCAGCCAAATAACAGGGGGCGCTTCGAACGAGCAGTACTTC
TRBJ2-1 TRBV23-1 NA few CASSLRLENNEQFF TGCGCCAGCAGTCTGAGGTTGGAGAACAATGAGCAGTTCTTC
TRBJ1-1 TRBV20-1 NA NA CRRGTTEAFF TGCAGAAGGGGGACCACTGAAGCTTTCTTT
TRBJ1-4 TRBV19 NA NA CASSPNPSQGWTNEKLFF TGTGCCAGTAGTCCAAACCCCTCACAGGGATGGACTAATGAAAAACTGTTTTTT